These 2 T cell receptor beta chains originate from one sample sequenced in a study of cytomegalovirus exposure and HLA in healthy donors (dated 2017 in TCRdb). The library was generated by the immunoSEQ multiplex PCR assay. TCRdb took this table from immuneACCESS and kept in-frame rearrangements with V and J called. Such tables lack part of the clones; where checked against another copy, unresolved V genes explain under half of the gap, and the rest is unexplained. This sample comprises about 250,000 clones, around 87% of them detected only once. The top ten clones comprise 2.5% to 3% of the sample. Sample: PBMCs. The receptors originated from a man between 18 and 35 years old in good health and CMV-seronegative.

This sequence joins TRBV7-3 and TRBJ2-1; 10 bases align to TRBD2. There are 15 residues in the CDR3. V dropped 2 bases and J dropped 7; count of bases not matched to a gene: 5. The germline CDR1 and CDR2 sequences are SGHTA and FQGTGA. The CDR3 here is CASSLSSGSLNEQFF. CDR3 sequence (DNA): TGTGCCAGCAGCTTATCTAGCGGGAGCTTAAATGAGCAGTTCTTC.

This sequence joins TRBV7-2 and TRBJ1-1, with 7 bases that match TRBD1. Germline CDR1 and CDR2: SGHTA and FQGNSA. CDR3 length: 15 residues. Trimming at V came to 2 bases and at J to 7 bases, leaving 10 bases not matched to a gene. The CDR3 is CASSLTYRDRNEAFF. The CDR3 DNA follows: TGTGCCAGCAGCTTAACTTACCGGGACAGAAATGAAGCTTTCTTT.